The 21 T cell receptor beta chains presented below share a single source sample, sequenced in a study of metastatic and nonmetastatic thyroid tumors. MiXCR re-clonotyped the PCR reads for TCRdb. Of tens of thousands of clones in the sample, roughly 12% were seen once. Before thyroid surgery, none of the patients had received any treatment. The sequenced sample was blood. These receptors all stem from a female donor with papillary thyroid cancer or a benign thyroid nodule (not recorded which). Some clones in this sample may be carry-over from other donors' samples.

For this clone: Given a much more abundant clone one base away, this may be a read error. The chain couples TRBV20-1 to TRBJ1-2; TRBD1 is a possible D gene (5 bases). CDR1 and CDR2 from the germline V gene are DFQATT and SNEGSKA (reference sequence). The CDR3 consists of 14 residues. The V end was cut by 1 base, the J end by 4 bases, with 13 bases between. The CDR3 sequence: CSARAVQVTYGYTF. In DNA, the CDR3 is TGCAGTGCTAGAGCGGTACAGGTCACCTATGGCTACACCTTC.

This clone showed up many times. This chain joins TRBV5-1 and TRBJ1-1, with D hard to call. Germline V gene data show CDR1 as SGHRS and CDR2 as YFSETQ. The CDR3 is 13 amino acids. Trimming took 4 bases from V and 4 from J, leaving 11 bases between them. The CDR3 loop reads CASSPDTSTEAFF. The CDR3 bases are TGCGCCAGCAGCCCCGACACCTCCACTGAAGCTTTCTTT.

Turning to this clone: The junction does not match germline at one end; this may be a read error. The chain employs TRBV7-7 and TRBJ2-7; 12 bases line up with TRBD2. The CDR3 extends over 14 amino acids. Germline lookup yields CDR1 SSHAT and CDR2 FNYEAQ (reference sequence). The CDR3: CASSPTSGRGWQYF. The CDR3 nucleotides are TGTGCTAGCAGCCCGACTAGCGGGAGAGGCTGGCAGTACTTC.

The chain joins TRBV7-2 to TRBJ2-7; 7 bases fit TRBD1. After removal of 3 bases from V and 0 bases from J, the junction contained 5 bases not matched to a gene. Germline V gene lookup returns CDR1 SGHTA and CDR2 FQGNSA. The CDR3 sequence is 15 residues long. The CDR3 DNA reads TGTGCCAGCAGCTTCCGGGACAGCCTCTCCTACGAGCAGTACTTC. This gives the protein CASSFRDSLSYEQYF.

This clone was counted at least ten times. CDR3 loop: CSASTSGRGETQYF. In nucleotides, the CDR3 is TGCAGTGCATCAACTAGCGGGAGAGGAGAGACCCAGTACTTC. The J gene is TRBJ2-5, the V gene TRBV20-1; 11 positions agree with TRBD2. Germline values: CDR1 DFQATT, CDR2 SNEGSKA (reference sequence). This CDR3 spans 14 amino acids. V shed 6 bases, J shed 4 bases, and the junction held 7 bases outside the gene matches.

In its sample, this clone ranks as medium-sized. This rearrangement joins TRBV3-1 to TRBJ2-2; D might be TRBD1 (6 bases). The CDR3 spans 16 residues. Trimming took off 4 bases at V and 7 bases at J, with 19 bases between the two ends. CDR1 is LGHDT and CDR2 is YNNKEL in the germline V gene (reference sequence). CDR3 protein: CASSPRSLGAVGELFF. The CDR3 region has the DNA TGTGCCAGCAGCCCCCGGTCATTGGGGGCTGTCGGGGAGCTGTTTTTT.

Points on this clone: A much larger clonotype is one base distant, so this may be a read error. The chain joins TRBV6-1 to TRBJ2-1; 8 bases agree with TRBD1. CDR3 size: 14 residues. V lost 8 bases and J lost 5; bases outside the gene matches: 8. Per germline, CDR1 MNHNS and CDR2 SASEGT. In DNA form, the CDR3 reads TGTGCCAGCCTGTTCGACAGGGGTAACAATGAGCAGTTCTTC. Encoded protein: CASLFDRGNNEQFF.

The chain uses TRBV9 and TRBJ1-1; D may be TRBD1 (5 bases). Trimming stripped 1 base from V and 0 bases from J, with 10 bases between. The CDR3 loop spans 15 amino acids. From germline, CDR1 is SGDLS and CDR2 YYNGEE. The CDR3 loop is CASSVITGVNTEAFF. Here the CDR3 DNA reads TGTGCCAGCAGCGTAATTACAGGCGTGAACACTGAAGCTTTCTTT.

This clone turned up a few times. Given a much more abundant clone one base away, this may be a read error. V and J are TRBV11-2 and TRBJ2-1; 7 nucleotides align to TRBD2. With 8 bases clipped from V and 9 bases from J, the junction kept 16 bases outside the gene matches. The CDR3 runs 15 residues. Germline CDR1 and CDR2: SGHAT and FQNNGV. CDR3 residues: CASGQSGVTPSEQFF. In nucleotides, the CDR3 is TGTGCCAGCGGCCAAAGCGGGGTCACCCCCAGTGAGCAGTTCTTC. The full variable domain, in which reference TRBV11-2 and TRBJ2-1 provide the parts outside the CDR3, is EAGVAQSPRYKIIEKRQSVAFWCNPISGHATLYWYQQILGQGPKLLIQFQNNGVVDDSQLPKDRFSAERLKGVDSTLKIQPAKLEDSAVYLCASGQSGVTPSEQFFGPGTRLTVL.

This clone has at least ten counts. The chain combines TRBV4-2 with TRBJ2-7; possibly TRBD2 for D (6 bases). The V gene's germline CDR1 is LGHNA and CDR2 YNFKEQ. This CDR3 is built from 15 residues. V dropped 0 bases and J dropped 2 bases, with 11 bases sitting between them. The CDR3 DNA reads TGTGCCAGCAGCCAAGACGGGAGCCAGGCCTACGAGCAGTACTTC. Encoded protein: CASSQDGSQAYEQYF.

In its sample, this clone was seen many times. The V gene is TRBV29-1, the J gene TRBJ2-1; a possible D gene is TRBD1 (6 bases). The CDR3 runs 14 residues. The germline V gene encodes CDR1 SQVTM and CDR2 ANQGSEA. Trimming left V 2 bases short and J 6 bases short, with 14 bases between. This chain's CDR3 is CSVELHRESNEQFF. In DNA form, the CDR3 reads TGCAGCGTTGAACTCCACAGGGAAAGCAATGAGCAGTTCTTC.

The chain combines TRBV7-2 with TRBJ2-1, with D possibly being TRBD2 (5 bases). The germline CDR1 and CDR2 sequences are SGHTA and FQGNSA. V lost 3 bases and J lost 10, with 7 bases in between. The CDR3 totals 11 residues. The CDR3 region has the DNA TGTGCCAGCAGCTTCGGACTCGAGCAGTTCTTC. Its translation is CASSFGLEQFF.

In its sample, this clone was seen many times. This chain links TRBV24-1 with TRBJ2-7, with 10 positions matching TRBD1. CDR1 and CDR2 from the germline V gene are KGHDR and SFDVKD. This CDR3 spans 19 amino acids. Trimming at V came to 9 bases and at J to 4 bases, leaving 23 bases not matched to a gene. The CDR3 here is CATGLGGQGRFVITYEQYF. CDR3 DNA sequence: TGTGCCACCGGGCTTGGGGGACAGGGGCGTTTTGTAATTACTTACGAGCAGTACTTC.

This clone was detected many times. The chain carries TRBV9 and TRBJ2-1, with D possibly matching TRBD2 (7 bases). V was cut by 0 bases and J by 4 bases, with 14 bases left in between. Germline CDR1 is SGDLS and CDR2 is YYNGEE. The CDR3 runs 16 residues. As DNA, the CDR3 is TGTGCCAGCAGCGTAGAGGGGGGAGGGTCATACAATGAGCAGTTCTTC. It specifies CASSVEGGGSYNEQFF. Based on the CDR3 plus reference TRBV9 and TRBJ2-1, the full variable domain is DSGVTQTPKHLITATGQRVTLRCSPRSGDLSVYWYQQSLDQGLQFLIQYYNGEERAKGNILERFSAQQFPDLHSELNLSSLELGDSALYFCASSVEGGGSYNEQFFGPGTRLTVL.

Relative to its sample, this clone is medium-sized (0.01 to 0.1%). The rearrangement uses TRBV30 and TRBJ2-7, with 7 bases identical to TRBD1. The germline CDR1 and CDR2 sequences are GTSNPN and SVGIG (reference sequence). Trimming removed 0 bases from V and 5 bases from J; junction bases left unmatched: 10. This CDR3 comprises 15 residues. The CDR3 protein is CAWSVDGTDLDEQYF. The CDR3 DNA reads as TGTGCCTGGAGTGTAGACGGGACAGATCTAGACGAGCAGTACTTC.

This clone was observed at least ten times. The chain recombines TRBV29-1 with TRBJ1-2; D might be TRBD1 (6 bases). This CDR3 contains 14 residues. From germline, CDR1 is SQVTM and CDR2 ANQGSEA. Trimming pared 2 bases from V and 7 bases from J, leaving 17 bases between. CDR3: CSVEITLEGGGYTF. The DNA of the CDR3 is TGCAGCGTTGAAATAACGTTAGAGGGGGGTGGCTACACCTTC.

This clone has ten or more counts. V is TRBV20-1 and J is TRBJ1-2; D is possibly TRBD1 (5 bases). The CDR3 sequence is 11 residues long. V was shortened by 3 bases and J by 4 bases, with 6 bases between the two germline ends. CDR1 and CDR2 (germline): DFQATT, SNEGSKA (reference sequence). The CDR3 sequence: CSASTGYGYTF. CDR3 nucleotide sequence: TGCAGTGCTAGTACAGGCTATGGCTACACCTTC.

In its sample, this clone was seen many times. This chain uses TRBV9 with TRBJ1-5, with 7 positions matching TRBD1. Unmatched junction bases numbered 4, after V lost 4 bases and J lost 0 bases. CDR1 is SGDLS and CDR2 is YYNGEE in the germline V gene. The CDR3 sequence is 15 residues long. The CDR3 reads CASSPQGDSNQPQHF. In nucleotides, the CDR3 is TGTGCCAGCAGCCCCCAGGGGGATAGCAATCAGCCCCAGCATTTT.

This clone was detected ten times or more. J is TRBJ2-7 and V is TRBV20-1; 11 bases fit TRBD2. This CDR3 comprises 16 residues. The J segment lost 2 bases and the V segment lost 1 base, leaving 7 bases of the junction unmatched. The germline gives CDR1 DFQATT, CDR2 SNEGSKA (reference sequence). CDR3 in DNA: TGCAGTGCTAGAGCTTTTCTAGCGGGGGGAACCTACGAGCAGTACTTC. Translation gives CSARAFLAGGTYEQYF.

This clone was seen ten or more times. The V gene is TRBV10-3, the J gene TRBJ1-1; D is uncertain. From germline, CDR1 is ENHRY and CDR2 SYGVKD. The CDR3 is made up of 15 amino acids. The V gene lost 3 bases and the J gene lost 2 bases, with 13 bases spanning the gap. The CDR3 DNA reads as TGTGCCATCAGTGATGAAGGCAGGCATAACACTGAAGCTTTCTTT. This codes for CAISDEGRHNTEAFF.

This clone turned up a few times. The chain employs TRBV6-1 and TRBJ1-2; D is perhaps TRBD1 (6 bases). This CDR3 comprises 13 residues. Deletions cut 8 bases from V and 2 bases from J, with 12 bases between. Germline V gene sequence: CDR1 MNHNS, CDR2 SASEGT. CDR3 region: CASAPGGNYGYTF. The DNA for the CDR3 is TGTGCCAGCGCCCCCGGGGGCAACTATGGCTACACCTTC.